This TCR beta chain was observed in a study of cytomegalovirus exposure and HLA in healthy donors. Study results and caveats: Later analysis showed most CMV-associated TCR beta chains appearing HLA-restricted. The authors later found HLA-associated TCR beta chains more clonally expanded than equally common others. Association with HLA alleles at 0.05 false discovery rate was found for 15,000 to 20,000 TCR beta sequences in a later analysis.

Germline-derived CDR1 and CDR2 are MNHNS and SASEGT. The CDR3 is 12 residues long. V lost 5 bases and J lost 7, with 11 bases in between. About this clone: Antigen: not known.

This PCR relied on a set of 60 Vbeta primers and 13 Jbeta primers. Assay: immunoSEQ multiplex PCR; the TCRdb copy retains only in-frame clones and omits some. In the table there are 95,000 to 150,000 clones, more than 65% of which are singletons. The sequence derives from a man between 18 and 35 years old in good health and CMV-seronegative. Sequenced material: PBMCs. The rearrangement links TRBV6-1 to TRBJ1-1; possible D gene TRBD1, 5 bases. The CDR3 sequence is CASSYEGDEAFF. The DNA for the CDR3 is TGTGCCAGCAGTTATGAAGGGGATGAAGCTTTCTTT.